Listed below are T cell receptor beta chains from one sample, sequenced in a study of cytomegalovirus exposure and HLA in healthy donors. Assay: immunoSEQ multiplex PCR; the TCRdb copy retains only in-frame clones and omits some. The sample gives some 190,000 clones, 82% of which show up once; more than 1.5% is in the top ten. Sequenced material: PBMCs. These receptors came from a man aged 35 to 55 in good health and CMV-seronegative. Both conserved end residues are part of each CDR3. A D gene is named only where the DNA matches it firmly. A clone size is listed for some rows: how often the clone was seen (once, few, many), or a class if it is expanded.

v_call	d_call	clone_size	j_call	cdr3_aa	cdr3_nt
TRBV6-1	TRBD2	NA	TRBJ2-5	CASSFSGQETQYF	TGTGCCAGCAGTTTTAGCGGGCAAGAGACCCAGTACTTC
TRBV11-2	NA	NA	TRBJ2-3	CASTLFGQGDTQYF	TGTGCCAGCACCCTCTTCGGGCAGGGAGATACGCAGTATTTT
TRBV28	TRBD1	NA	TRBJ2-7	CASPRGTGRLISYEQYF	TGTGCCAGCCCCCGGGGGACAGGGAGGCTTATCAGCTACGAGCAGTACTTC
TRBV9	TRBD1	NA	TRBJ2-7	CASSLGTGSPYEQYF	TGTGCCAGCAGCCTCGGGACAGGGTCCCCCTACGAGCAGTACTTC
TRBV14	TRBD2	few	TRBJ2-3	CASSPGLDGTPTDTQYF	TGTGCCAGCAGCCCGGGACTAGACGGTACCCCCACAGATACGCAGTATTTT
TRBV27	NA	NA	TRBJ1-2	CASSPQGSYGYTF	TGTGCCAGCAGTCCACAGGGTTCCTATGGCTACACCTTC
TRBV28	NA	NA	TRBJ1-2	CASSWGGYGYTF	TGTGCCAGCAGCTGGGGGGGGTATGGCTACACCTTC
TRBV6-1	NA	NA	TRBJ2-7	CASSEAVRGEQYF	TGTGCCAGCAGTGAAGCGGTCCGGGGCGAGCAGTACTTC
TRBV2	TRBD2	NA	TRBJ2-2	CASTGLAGSTGELFF	TGTGCCAGCACGGGACTAGCGGGGTCCACCGGGGAGCTGTTTTTT
TRBV5-1	TRBD2	once	TRBJ2-3	CASSREALETDTQYF	TGCGCCAGCAGCCGGGAGGCCCTCGAGACAGATACGCAGTATTTT
TRBV5-6	NA	NA	TRBJ2-7	CASSLQGLYYEQYF	TGTGCCAGCAGCTTGCAGGGGCTCTACTACGAGCAGTACTTC
TRBV25-1	TRBD1	NA	TRBJ1-4	CASSGNRGLVEKLFF	TGTGCCAGCAGTGGAAACAGGGGGCTGGTTGAAAAACTGTTTTTT
TRBV7-9	NA	NA	TRBJ2-5	CASRQGGQETQYF	TGTGCCAGCAGGCAGGGAGGCCAAGAGACCCAGTACTTC
TRBV7-2	TRBD2	NA	TRBJ2-1	CASSVGGTVYNEQFF	TGTGCCAGCAGCGTCGGGGGGACGGTCTACAATGAGCAGTTCTTC
TRBV5-1	NA	NA	TRBJ2-2	CASSLAAYYLPNTGELFF	TGCGCCAGCAGCTTGGCCGCATACTATTTACCGAACACCGGGGAGCTGTTTTTT
TRBV18	NA	NA	TRBJ1-3	CASSPLDSSGDTIYF	TGTGCCAGCTCACCACTCGACAGTTCGGGAGACACCATATATTTT
TRBV9	NA	NA	TRBJ1-4	CASSHGNANEKLFF	TGTGCCAGCAGCCATGGTAACGCGAATGAAAAACTGTTTTTT
TRBV7-6	NA	NA	TRBJ2-2	CATCPGNTGELFF	TGTGCCACATGCCCCGGGAACACCGGGGAGCTGTTTTTT
TRBV11-2	NA	once	TRBJ2-7	CASSLAATWAGEQYF	TGTGCCAGCAGCTTAGCCGCGACATGGGCCGGCGAGCAGTACTTC
TRBV25-1	TRBD2	NA	TRBJ2-3	CASSDPGTSGLTDTQYF	TGTGCCAGCAGTGATCCCGGGACTAGCGGACTCACAGATACGCAGTATTTT
TRBV30	TRBD2	NA	TRBJ2-3	CAWRRLAVSTDTQYF	TGTGCCTGGAGACGACTAGCGGTTAGCACAGATACGCAGTATTTT
TRBV4-1	NA	NA	TRBJ2-5	CASSQGTRQETQYF	TGCGCCAGCAGCCAAGGGACAAGACAAGAGACCCAGTACTTC
TRBV18	TRBD1	NA	TRBJ2-5	CASSPSRGKETQYF	TGTGCCAGCTCACCATCCAGGGGGAAAGAGACCCAGTACTTC
TRBV30	TRBD1	NA	TRBJ1-3	CAWIPQGLRSGNTIYF	TGTGCCTGGATTCCACAGGGGTTACGTAGTGGAAACACCATATATTTT
TRBV28	TRBD1	NA	TRBJ2-1	CASRSRGRVNQFF	TGTGCCAGCAGGTCCAGGGGGCGCGTCAACCAGTTCTTC
TRBV11-1	NA	NA	TRBJ2-1	CASSSTEGHDNEQFF	TGTGCCAGCAGCTCCACTGAGGGACACGACAATGAGCAGTTCTTC
TRBV7-2	TRBD2	once	TRBJ2-7	CASTSGTFEQYF	TGTGCCAGCACTAGCGGGACCTTCGAGCAGTACTTC
TRBV7-3	NA	NA	TRBJ1-4	CASSPGPDEKLFF	TGTGCCAGCAGCCCCGGTCCGGATGAAAAACTGTTTTTT
TRBV15	TRBD1	NA	TRBJ2-7	CATSRDGRGLAYEQYF	TGTGCCACCAGCAGAGACGGCAGGGGGCTGGCCTACGAGCAGTACTTC
TRBV15	NA	NA	TRBJ2-5	CATSSLKGGARETQYF	TGTGCCACCAGCTCCCTAAAGGGGGGGGCGCGGGAGACCCAGTACTTC
TRBV5-1	NA	NA	TRBJ2-1	CASSPGTSFEQFF	TGCGCCAGCAGCCCCGGGACTTCGTTTGAGCAGTTCTTC
TRBV7-8	NA	NA	TRBJ1-2	CASSFADYRSGYTF	TGTGCCAGCAGCTTTGCGGACTACAGGAGTGGCTACACCTTC
TRBV6-5	NA	NA	TRBJ2-1	CASRILDGYNEQFF	TGTGCCAGCAGGATTTTAGACGGGTACAATGAGCAGTTCTTC
TRBV7-2	NA	medium-sized	TRBJ2-3	CASSLYRDTQYF	TGTGCCAGCAGCTTATATCGAGATACGCAGTATTTT
TRBV9	NA	once	TRBJ1-6	CASSVAGPNSPLHF	TGTGCCAGCAGCGTAGCTGGGCCCAATTCACCCCTCCACTTT
TRBV7-3	TRBD1	NA	TRBJ2-3	CASSLGTGTGTDTQYF	TGTGCCAGCAGCTTAGGGACAGGGACAGGGACAGATACGCAGTATTTT
TRBV5-6	NA	NA	TRBJ1-1	CASSLKRAGMNTEAFF	TGTGCCAGCAGCTTGAAAAGGGCAGGGATGAACACTGAAGCTTTCTTT
TRBV28	TRBD2	NA	TRBJ2-1	CASSPLGSGAYNEQFF	TGTGCCAGCAGTCCCCTTGGGAGCGGGGCCTACAATGAGCAGTTCTTC
TRBV19	NA	NA	TRBJ2-7	CASSTGVEQYF	TGTGCCAGTAGTACAGGGGTCGAGCAGTACTTC
TRBV27	NA	few	TRBJ2-5	CASSSGGSGETQYF	TGTGCCAGCAGTTCAGGGGGGTCTGGAGAGACCCAGTACTTC
TRBV25-1	NA	NA	TRBJ2-7	CASSDGQGWSYEQYF	TGTGCCAGCAGTGACGGCCAGGGATGGTCCTACGAGCAGTACTTC
TRBV6-5	NA	NA	TRBJ2-1	CASSPRLDRNEQFF	TGTGCCAGCAGTCCGAGACTAGATCGGAATGAGCAGTTCTTC
TRBV7-2	NA	NA	TRBJ1-1	CASSPRRVRATEAFF	TGTGCCAGCAGCCCCCGCAGGGTACGTGCCACTGAAGCTTTCTTT
TRBV5-1	NA	NA	TRBJ1-5	CASRLSPGSNQPQHF	TGCGCCAGCAGGCTGAGTCCAGGGAGCAATCAGCCCCAGCATTTT
TRBV5-1	NA	NA	TRBJ2-1	CASSPGEGYNEQFF	TGCGCCAGCAGCCCGGGAGAGGGGTACAATGAGCAGTTCTTC
TRBV7-3	NA	NA	TRBJ2-5	CASSGRGQETQYF	TGTGCCAGCAGCGGACGGGGTCAAGAGACCCAGTACTTC
TRBV7-3	NA	NA	TRBJ2-7	CASSLTRDYEQYF	TGTGCCAGCAGCTTAACTAGAGACTACGAGCAGTACTTC
TRBV30	TRBD1	NA	TRBJ2-7	CAWRYKTGLGEQYF	TGTGCCTGGCGATATAAGACAGGGTTGGGCGAGCAGTACTTC